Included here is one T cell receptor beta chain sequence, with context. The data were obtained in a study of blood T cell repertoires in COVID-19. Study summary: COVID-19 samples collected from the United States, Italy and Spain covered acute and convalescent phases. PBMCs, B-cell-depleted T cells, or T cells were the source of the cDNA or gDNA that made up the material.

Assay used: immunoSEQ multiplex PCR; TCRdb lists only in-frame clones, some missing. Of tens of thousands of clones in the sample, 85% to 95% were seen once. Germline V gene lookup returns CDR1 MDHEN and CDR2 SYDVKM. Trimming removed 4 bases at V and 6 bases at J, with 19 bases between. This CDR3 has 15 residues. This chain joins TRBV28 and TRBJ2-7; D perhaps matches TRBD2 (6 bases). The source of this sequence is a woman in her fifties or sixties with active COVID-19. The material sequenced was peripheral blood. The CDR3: CASSYHGTLLGEQYF. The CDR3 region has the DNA TGTGCCAGCAGTTACCACGGGACTCTTCTGGGCGAGCAGTACTTC.